This TCR beta chain appears in the sequencing data of a study of CD8 T cells in Susac syndrome. Turning to the study itself: Patients with Susac syndrome were therapy-naive, on corticosteroids, or on intravenous immunoglobulin alone at the time that blood was drawn. Study results and limitations: Among active patients and in TEMRA cells, CD8+ clonal expansion in Susac reached its peak.

Random hexamers were used to reverse transcribe roughly 0.5 to 1 ug of RNA. Amplification of TCR beta CDR3 across 54 Vbeta and 13 Jbeta was performed with immunoSEQ multiplex PCR. TCRdb processed the immunoSEQ multiplex PCR reads anew with MiXCR; each CDR3 protein has one entry. The profile shows some 140,000 distinct CDR3 sequences, about 95% of them singletons. Remarks on this clonotype: Antigen specificity is unknown.

Trimming shortened V by 4 bases and J by 5 bases, and 17 bases separated the two germline ends. The CDR3 contains 14 residues. Germline CDR1 and CDR2: GTSNPN and SVGIG (reference sequence). The sequencing sample was made of CD8+ T cells from PBMCs. The chain employs TRBV30 and TRBJ1-2; D uncertain. The receptor was derived from a human donor with Susac syndrome. The chain's CDR3 is CAWTDGVAIYGYTF. DNA of the CDR3: TGTGCCTGGACCGATGGGGTAGCAATATATGGCTACACCTTC.